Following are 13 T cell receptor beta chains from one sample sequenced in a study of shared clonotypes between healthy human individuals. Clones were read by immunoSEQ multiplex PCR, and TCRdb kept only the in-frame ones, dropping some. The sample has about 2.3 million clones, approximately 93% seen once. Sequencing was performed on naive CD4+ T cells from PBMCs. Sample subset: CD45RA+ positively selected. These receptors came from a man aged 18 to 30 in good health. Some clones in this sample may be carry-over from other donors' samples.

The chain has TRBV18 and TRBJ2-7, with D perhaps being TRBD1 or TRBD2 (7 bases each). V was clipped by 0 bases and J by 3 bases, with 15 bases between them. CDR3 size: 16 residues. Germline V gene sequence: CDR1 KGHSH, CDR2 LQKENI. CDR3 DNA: TGTGCCAGCTCACCACCCCAGGGGGGGCACGGCTACGAGCAGTACTTC. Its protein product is CASSPPQGGHGYEQYF.

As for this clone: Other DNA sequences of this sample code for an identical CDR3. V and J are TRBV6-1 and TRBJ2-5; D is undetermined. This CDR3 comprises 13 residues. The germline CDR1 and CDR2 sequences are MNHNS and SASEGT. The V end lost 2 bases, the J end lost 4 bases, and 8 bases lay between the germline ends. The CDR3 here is CASSERPVETQYF. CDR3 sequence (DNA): TGTGCCAGCAGTGAACGGCCTGTAGAGACCCAGTACTTC.

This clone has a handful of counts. The CDR3 bases are TGTGCCAGCTCACCCCCGGTGACAGCGGCTAATGAAAAACTGTTTTTT. This translates into CASSPPVTAANEKLFF. The gene calls are TRBV18 and TRBJ1-4; D may be TRBD1 (5 bases). The germline V gene encodes CDR1 KGHSH and CDR2 LQKENI. Trimming left V 3 bases short and J 3 bases short, with 14 bases between. The CDR3 is made up of 16 amino acids. Using reference TRBV18 and TRBJ1-4 for the parts outside the CDR3, the full variable domain is NAGVMQNPRHLVRRRGQEARLRCSPMKGHSHVYWYRQLPEEGLKFMVYLQKENIIDESGMPKERFSAEFPKEGPSILRIQQVVRGDSAAYFCASSPPVTAANEKLFFGSGTQLSVL.

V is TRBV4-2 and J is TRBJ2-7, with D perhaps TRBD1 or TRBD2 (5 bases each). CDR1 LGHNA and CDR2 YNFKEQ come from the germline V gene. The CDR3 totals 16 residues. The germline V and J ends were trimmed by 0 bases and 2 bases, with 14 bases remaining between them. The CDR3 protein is CASSQEVFGAAYEQYF. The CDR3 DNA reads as TGTGCCAGCAGCCAAGAGGTATTCGGGGCCGCCTACGAGCAGTACTTC.

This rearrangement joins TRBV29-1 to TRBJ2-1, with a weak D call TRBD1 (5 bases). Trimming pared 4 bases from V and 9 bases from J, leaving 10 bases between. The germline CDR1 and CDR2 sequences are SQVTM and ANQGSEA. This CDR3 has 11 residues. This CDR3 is CSVVGRGEQFF. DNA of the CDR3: TGCAGCGTTGTGGGGCGTGGTGAGCAGTTCTTC.

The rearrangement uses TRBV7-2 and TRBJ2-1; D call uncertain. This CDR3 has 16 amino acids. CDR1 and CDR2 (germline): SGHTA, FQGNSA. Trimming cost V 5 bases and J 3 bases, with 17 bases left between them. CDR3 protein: CASSPSPPGDYNEQFF. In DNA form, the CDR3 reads TGTGCCAGCAGCCCCTCACCCCCCGGCGACTACAATGAGCAGTTCTTC.

As DNA, the CDR3 is TGTGCCAGCAGTGAGAGAGGGGCGGGAGAAGAGACCCAGTACTTC. This gives the protein CASSERGAGEETQYF. The J gene is TRBJ2-5, the V gene TRBV6-1, with 7 bases that match TRBD2. In germline, CDR1 is MNHNS, CDR2 SASEGT. This CDR3 comprises 15 residues. J was trimmed by 3 bases and V by 3 bases; bases with no gene match: 7.

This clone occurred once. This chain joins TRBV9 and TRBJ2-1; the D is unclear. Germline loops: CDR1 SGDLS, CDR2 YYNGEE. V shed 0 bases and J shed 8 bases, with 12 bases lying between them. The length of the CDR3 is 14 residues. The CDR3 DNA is TGTGCCAGCAGCGTAGGGTCCCTGTCGGATGAGCAGTTCTTC. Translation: CASSVGSLSDEQFF. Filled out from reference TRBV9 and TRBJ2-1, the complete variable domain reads DSGVTQTPKHLITATGQRVTLRCSPRSGDLSVYWYQQSLDQGLQFLIQYYNGEERAKGNILERFSAQQFPDLHSELNLSSLELGDSALYFCASSVGSLSDEQFFGPGTRLTVL.

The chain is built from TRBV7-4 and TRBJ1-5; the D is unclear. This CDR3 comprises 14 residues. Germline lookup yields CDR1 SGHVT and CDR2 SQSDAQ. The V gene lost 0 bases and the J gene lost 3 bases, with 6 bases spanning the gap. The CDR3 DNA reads TGTGCCAGCAGCTTAGCAGGGTCCAATCAGCCCCAGCATTTT. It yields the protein CASSLAGSNQPQHF.

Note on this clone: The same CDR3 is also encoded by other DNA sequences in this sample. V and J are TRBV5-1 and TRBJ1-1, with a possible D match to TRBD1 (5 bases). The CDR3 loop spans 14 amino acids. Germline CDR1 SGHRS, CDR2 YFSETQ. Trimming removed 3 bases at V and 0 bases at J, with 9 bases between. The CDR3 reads CASSWDPMNTEAFF. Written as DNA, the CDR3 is TGCGCCAGCAGCTGGGACCCCATGAACACTGAAGCTTTCTTT.

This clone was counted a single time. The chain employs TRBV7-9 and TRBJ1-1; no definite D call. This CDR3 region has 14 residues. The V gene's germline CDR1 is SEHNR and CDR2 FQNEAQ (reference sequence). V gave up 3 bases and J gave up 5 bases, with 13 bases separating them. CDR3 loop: CASSLGMDKTEAFF. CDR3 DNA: TGTGCCAGCAGCTTGGGTATGGATAAGACTGAAGCTTTCTTT.

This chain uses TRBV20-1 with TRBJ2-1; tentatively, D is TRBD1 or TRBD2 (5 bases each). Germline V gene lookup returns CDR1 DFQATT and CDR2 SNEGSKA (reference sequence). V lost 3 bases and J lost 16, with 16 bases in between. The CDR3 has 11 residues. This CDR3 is CSASFGAQTFF. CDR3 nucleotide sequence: TGCAGTGCTAGTTTCGGGGCACAAACCTTCTTC.

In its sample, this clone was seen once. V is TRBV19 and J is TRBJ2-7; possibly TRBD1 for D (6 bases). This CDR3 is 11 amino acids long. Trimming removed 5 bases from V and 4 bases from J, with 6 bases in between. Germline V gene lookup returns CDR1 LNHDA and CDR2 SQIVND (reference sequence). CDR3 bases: TGTGCCAGTAGTGACAGGTACGAGCAGTACTTC. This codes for CASSDRYEQYF.